This T cell receptor beta chain was sequenced for a study of T cell changes during pregnancy in multiple sclerosis. This CDR3 has 16 amino acids. The V end was cut by 2 bases, the J end by 1 base, with 11 bases between. The protocol was immunoSEQ multiplex PCR, while the TCRdb copy is restricted to in-frame clones and leaves out a portion. The table shows 85,000 to 120,000 clones, with about 90% occurring only once. The V call is TRBV23-1, the J call TRBJ2-2; D is uncertain. TRBV23-1 is assigned to the ORF class and has an uncertain function. The material was peripheral blood, obtained before pregnancy. The receptor was derived from a female donor with multiple sclerosis, enrolled in a pregnancy study. CDR3: CASSQDNSRNTGELFF. CDR3 coding DNA: TGCGCCAGCAGTCAAGACAACTCAAGGAACACCGGGGAGCTGTTTTTT.